This T cell receptor (beta chain) was observed in a study of shared clonotypes between healthy human individuals (dated by TCRdb to about 2020). In terms of the full investigation: Three men and a couple of women, aged 18 to 49 years, made up the cohort. To increase sequencing depth and limit assay-specific biases, different laboratories used diverse techniques to prepare libraries and sequence TCR repertoires. Between about 0.8 and 9 billion PBMCs per donor were obtained by leukapheresis. For each donor, three plates each were used for CD4 naive and CD4 memory, two plates were used for CD8 naive, and one plate was used for CD8 memory. To estimate repertoire size and how much clonotypes are shared between individuals, the study performed deep sequencing of blood TCR repertoires from five healthy adults.

About this clone itself: There is no known antigen for this receptor. No clone much larger than this one lies a single base away; base qualities are absent.

Using the deep immunoSEQ assay, TCR CDR3 regions were amplified from genomic DNA by multiplex PCR. For each cell subset, the extracted genomic DNA was distributed evenly across all wells of several immunoSEQ 96-well plates, and each plate served as one replicate. For sorted subsets, each replicate PCR was loaded with 200 ng genomic DNA, equivalent to 30,000 or so T cell genomes. The purified libraries were quantified using a Qubit 3.0 fluorometer, sized with a Bioanalyzer 2100, and then quantified again using the KAPA Library Quantification kit. Every immunoSEQ 96-well plate was sequenced on a dedicated single-read 150-cycle Illumina NextSeq 550 flow cell. Regarding the original processing steps: Because the immunoSEQ output included only junctional sequences and no quality scores, the filtering could not be the same as the filtering used for full-length reads. Sequences were annotated with PyIR, a Python wrapper for IgBLAST v1.9, using IMGT germline references to assign V/J genes and CDR3. Reads were filtered out if the reads had weak V/J assignments (E-value above 1e-6), no CDR3, stop codons, out-of-frame junctions, or ambiguous translated residues. V3J clonotypes were defined as sequences sharing an identical inferred V gene, J gene, and CDR3 amino acid sequence. Percentage overlap between repertoires was computed as shared unique clonotypes divided by the size of the smaller repertoire. Repertoire richness was assessed with RTK rarefaction, the Chao1 estimator, and Recon v2.1 estimates of unobserved clonotypes. OLGA was used to compute generation probabilities for all TCRbeta clonotypes that the gDNA method yielded from four donors. TCRdb took over this immuneACCESS table, retaining in-frame rearrangements with V and J assigned. Such tables are incomplete; in checked studies, under half of the missing clones stem from an unresolved V gene, and the remainder is unexplained. The DNA gave D and trimming, while V, J and clone size come from that table. This sample holds approximately 330,000 clones; about 73% were observed only once. Roughly 10% of the sample is taken by the ten largest.

V is cut back by 1 base and J by 12 bases, with 12 bases in the junction unmatched. The CDR3 measures 16 amino acids from cysteine to phenylalanine. The CDR3 DNA has 48 bases and is translated from base 1. CDR1 is given as SGHVS and CDR2 as FQNEAQ, both from the germline V gene. Beyond this particular receptor, the publication reports: Clonotypes shared by all four sorted-subset donors showed higher generation probabilities than non-shared clonotypes. Across a handful of donors, roughly 5% of naive CD4, around 3.3% of naive CD8, 2.3% of memory CD4, and roughly 0.41% of memory CD8 clonotypes were shared. Pairwise subsampling indicated that sequencing depth was expected to affect the degree of clonotype sharing among donors. Sampling was restricted to blood, and TCR repertoires in tissues likely differ from the TCR repertoires found in blood. Rarefaction of sorted-subset datasets indicated incomplete sequencing despite the large sequencing depth. Estimated clonotype richness was generally larger for naive than for memory subsets. The genetic and exposure-history diversity represented was limited by the small number of donors.

The donors were healthy, HIV-negative adults who had no recently reported acute infections or vaccinations. All donors were Caucasian adults living in Nashville, Tennessee, USA. CD4+ T cells were enriched through magnetic negative selection, after which naive cells were positively selected on CD45RA and the remaining negative fraction served as the memory subset. After blood collection by leukapheresis, PBMCs were isolated using Ficoll-Histopaque density gradient centrifugation and then cryopreserved in the vapor phase of liquid nitrogen. Purity and quantity of every magnetically sorted T cell population were checked by analytical flow cytometry. Genomic DNA was isolated from each sorted fraction and quantified by UV absorbance on a Nanodrop 2000c.

This receptor was obtained from a man aged 25-45 years in good health. The rearranged chain carries TRBV7-8 and TRBJ2-1, with TRBD2 identical over 10 junction bases. The sequenced sample consisted of memory CD4+ T cells sorted from blood. What the cell subset or site label conveys for this sample: CD45RA-negative fraction. CDR3 reads: CASSLDVASGSWGQFF. The sequenced DNA: TGTGCCAGCAGCTTAGACGTCGCTAGCGGGAGTTGGGGGCAGTTCTTC.